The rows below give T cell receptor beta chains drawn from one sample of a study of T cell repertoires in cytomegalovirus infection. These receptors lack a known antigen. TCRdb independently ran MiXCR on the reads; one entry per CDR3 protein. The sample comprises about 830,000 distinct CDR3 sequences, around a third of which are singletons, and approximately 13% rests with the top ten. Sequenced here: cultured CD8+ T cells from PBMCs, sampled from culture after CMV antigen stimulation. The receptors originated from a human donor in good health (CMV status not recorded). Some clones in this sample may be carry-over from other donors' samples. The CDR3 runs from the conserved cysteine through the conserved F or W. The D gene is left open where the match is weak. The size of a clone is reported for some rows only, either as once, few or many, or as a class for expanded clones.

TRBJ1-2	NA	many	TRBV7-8	TGTGCCAGCAGCTTCCTCCTGGGCGGCTACACCTTC	CASSFLLGGYTF
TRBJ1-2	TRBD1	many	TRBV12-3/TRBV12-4	TGTGCCAGCAGTTTCTCCGGGACAGTCTATGGCTACACCTTC	CASSFSGTVYGYTF
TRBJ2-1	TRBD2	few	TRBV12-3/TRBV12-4	TGTGCCAGCACTCCAGGCGGAAGCGGGGGGACCCAAACCTACAATGAGCAGTTCTTC	CASTPGGSGGTQTYNEQFF
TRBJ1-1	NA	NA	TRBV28	TGTGCCAGCAGTAAGAGAGACTTCTTAGGCACTGAAGCTTTCTTT	CASSKRDFLGTEAFF
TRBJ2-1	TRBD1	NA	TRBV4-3	TGCGCCAGCAGCCAAGAGGGGACAGGGGGCGTTTGGGGCAATGAGCAGTTCTTC	CASSQEGTGGVWGNEQFF
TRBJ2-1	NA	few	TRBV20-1	TGCAGTGCTAGCGAACTTTACTACAATGAGCAGTTCTTC	CSASELYYNEQFF
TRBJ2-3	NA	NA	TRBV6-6	TGTGCCAGCAGTGTACCCGTCGAATCAGGAACAGATACGCAGTATTTT	CASSVPVESGTDTQYF
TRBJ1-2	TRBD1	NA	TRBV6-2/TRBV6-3	TGTGCCAGCAGTTACTCTTTGGAGGGGGCGCAGGAAGGCTACACCTTC	CASSYSLEGAQEGYTF
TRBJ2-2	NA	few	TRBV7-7	TGTGCTAGCAGCTCTGACATGGCACGCACCGGGGAGCTGTTTTTT	CASSSDMARTGELFF
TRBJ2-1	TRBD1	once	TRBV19	TGTGTCAGTAGGGGACAGGGGTTTAATGAGCAGTTCTTC	CVSRGQGFNEQFF
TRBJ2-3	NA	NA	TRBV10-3	TGTGCCATCGGAAAGAGGTCGGAATTCACAGATACGCAGTATTTT	CAIGKRSEFTDTQYF
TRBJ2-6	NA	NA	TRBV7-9	TGTGCCCTCGAGACAGGATATCCCTCTGGGGCCAACGTCCTGACTTTC	CALETGYPSGANVLTF
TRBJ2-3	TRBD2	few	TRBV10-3	TGTGCCATCAGTGAGTCGGCGGGGGGCGTCGGGTATACGCAGTATTTT	CAISESAGGVGYTQYF
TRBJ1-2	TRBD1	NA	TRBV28	TGTGCCACCTGGGACAGGGGCTATGGCTACACCTTC	CATWDRGYGYTF
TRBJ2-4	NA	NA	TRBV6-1	TGTGCCAGCAGCCCCCTACCGGGCCTAGGGAACATTCAGTACTTC	CASSPLPGLGNIQYF
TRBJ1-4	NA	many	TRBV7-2	TGTGCCAGCAGCTTTCCTACGGAAACAACTAATGAAAAACTGTTTTTT	CASSFPTETTNEKLFF
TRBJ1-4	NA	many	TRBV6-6	TGTGCCAGCAGCTCCGACGGGGGAGGGGTGACTGAAAAACTGTTTTTT	CASSSDGGGVTEKLFF
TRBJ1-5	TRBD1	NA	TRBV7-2	TGTGCCAGCAGCGAGGGACAGGGGATGGTTCAGCCCCAGCATTTT	CASSEGQGMVQPQHF
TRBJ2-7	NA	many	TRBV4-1	TGCGCCAGCAGCCAAGACGGCTACGAGCAGTACTTC	CASSQDGYEQYF
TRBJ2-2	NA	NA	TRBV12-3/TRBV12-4	TGTGCCAGCAGTCCCGGGACACCCAACACCGGGGAGCTGTTTTTT	CASSPGTPNTGELFF
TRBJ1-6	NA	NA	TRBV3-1	TGTGCCACCCGGGGGTTCGATAATTCACCCCTCCACTTT	CATRGFDNSPLHF
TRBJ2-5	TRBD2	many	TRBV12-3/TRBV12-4	TGTGCCAGCAGTTTTACCACTAGCGGGGGAGGAGAGACCCAGTACTTC	CASSFTTSGGGETQYF
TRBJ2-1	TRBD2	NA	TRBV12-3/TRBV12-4	TGTGCCAGCAGTTTTACTAGCGGGGGGTTCTACAATGAGCAGTTCTTC	CASSFTSGGFYNEQFF
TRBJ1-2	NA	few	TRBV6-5	TGTGCCAGCAGTTACACAGGAGCCTATGGCTACACCTTC	CASSYTGAYGYTF
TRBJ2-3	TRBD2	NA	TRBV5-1	TGCGCCAGCAGCTTGGAGGTTAGCGGGGCAGATACGCAGTATTTT	CASSLEVSGADTQYF
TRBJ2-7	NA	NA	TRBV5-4	TGTGCCAGCAGCTTGGGGCAGCAATCAACCTACGAGCAGTACTTC	CASSLGQQSTYEQYF
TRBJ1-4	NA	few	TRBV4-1	TGCGCCAGCAGCCAAGATACCGACACGCGGCTAACTAATGAAAAACTGTTTTTT	CASSQDTDTRLTNEKLFF
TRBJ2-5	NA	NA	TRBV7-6	TGTGCTAGCAGCGCCAGGGTTTGGGAGACCCAGTACTTC	CASSARVWETQYF
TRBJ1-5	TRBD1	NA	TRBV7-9	TGTGCCAGCACGGACAGGTATCAGCCCCAGCATTTT	CASTDRYQPQHF
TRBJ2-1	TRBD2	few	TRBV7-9	TGTGCCAGCAGCTGGGGGGGTCGTACCTACAATGAGCAGTTCTTC	CASSWGGRTYNEQFF
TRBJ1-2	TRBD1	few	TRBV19	TGTGCCAGTAGTATGCGGGCAGGGGGCAAAGGAACCTATGGCTACACCTTC	CASSMRAGGKGTYGYTF
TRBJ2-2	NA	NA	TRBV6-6	TGTGCCAGCAGTTACGGAACCCGCCTAAACACCGGGGAGCTGTTTTTT	CASSYGTRLNTGELFF
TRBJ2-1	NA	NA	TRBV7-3	TGTGCCAGCAGCTTAGCACAGGGAACGCTAAATGAGCAGTTCTTC	CASSLAQGTLNEQFF
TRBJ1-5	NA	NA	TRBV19	TGTGCCAGTAGTATACAGCAGGGCGGTCAGCCCCAGCATTTT	CASSIQQGGQPQHF
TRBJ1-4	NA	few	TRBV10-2	TGCGCCAGCAAGTACCCCGGTACTAATGAAAAACTGTTTTTT	CASKYPGTNEKLFF
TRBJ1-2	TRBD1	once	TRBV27	TGTGCCAGCAGTTTATCAACACCCCTATATTGGGGGCAGGGGGCATGGGGCTACACCTTC	CASSLSTPLYWGQGAWGYTF
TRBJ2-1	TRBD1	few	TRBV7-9	TGTGCCAGCAGCCCGCGGACAGGCCCCGCCTACAATGAGCAGTTCTTC	CASSPRTGPAYNEQFF
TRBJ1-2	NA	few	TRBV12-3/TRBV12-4	TGTGCCAGCTCCCGGTCAAACTATGGCTACACCTTC	CASSRSNYGYTF
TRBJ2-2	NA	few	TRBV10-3	TGTGCCACCCCTCAAGACCCGGGGCAGGGCACCGGGGAGCTGTTTTTT	CATPQDPGQGTGELFF
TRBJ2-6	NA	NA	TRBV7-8	TGTGCCAGCAGCTTAGTTGGGCAGGGCCGGCGGGCCAACGTCCTGACTTTC	CASSLVGQGRRANVLTF
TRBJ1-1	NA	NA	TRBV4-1	TGCGCCAGCAGCCAAGGAGGGAACATTATAGAAGCTTTCTTT	CASSQGGNIIEAFF
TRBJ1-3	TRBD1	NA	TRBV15	TGTGCCACCAGCTCAAGGACAGGGGTTAATGGAAACACCATATATTTT	CATSSRTGVNGNTIYF
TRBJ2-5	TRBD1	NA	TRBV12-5	TGTGCTAGTGGTTTTGGAGGACAGGGGGCAGTGGAGACCCAGTACTTC	CASGFGGQGAVETQYF
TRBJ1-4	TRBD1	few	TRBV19	TGTGCCAGTAGTATATTGGACAGGGGTGGTGAAAAACTGTTTTTT	CASSILDRGGEKLFF
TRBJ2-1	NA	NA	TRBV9	TGTGCCAGCAGCGTTGGCAGTTCTTTGAATGAGCAGTTCTTC	CASSVGSSLNEQFF
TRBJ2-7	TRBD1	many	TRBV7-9	TGTGCCAGCAGCTTAGAATACCGACAGGGGGCCCACGAGCAGTACTTC	CASSLEYRQGAHEQYF
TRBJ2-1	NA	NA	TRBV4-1	TGCGCCAGCAGCCTTGCCCGACGGATTAGCTCCTACAATGAGCAGTTCTTC	CASSLARRISSYNEQFF
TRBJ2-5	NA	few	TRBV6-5	TGTGCCAGCAGTTACCTGACTAGATCCGAGACCCAGTACTTC	CASSYLTRSETQYF
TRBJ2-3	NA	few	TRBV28	TGTGCCAGCAATCAGGACTCAACCACAGATACGCAGTATTTT	CASNQDSTTDTQYF
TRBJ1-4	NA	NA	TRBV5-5	TGTGCCAGCAGCTTGGAGGACAGCCGGCACTCTGAAAAACTGTTTTTT	CASSLEDSRHSEKLFF
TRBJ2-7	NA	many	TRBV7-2	TGTGCCAGCAGCTCGGGACGCGGACTCTACGAGCAGTACTTC	CASSSGRGLYEQYF